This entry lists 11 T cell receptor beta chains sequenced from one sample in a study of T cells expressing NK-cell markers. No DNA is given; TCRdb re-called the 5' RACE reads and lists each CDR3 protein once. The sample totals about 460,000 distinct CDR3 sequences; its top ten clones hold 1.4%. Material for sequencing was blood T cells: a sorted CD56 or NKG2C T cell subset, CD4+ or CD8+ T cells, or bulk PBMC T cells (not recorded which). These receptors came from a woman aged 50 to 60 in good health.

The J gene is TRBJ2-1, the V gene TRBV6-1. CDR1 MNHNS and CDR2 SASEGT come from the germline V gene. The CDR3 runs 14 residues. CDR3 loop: CASSRSASYNEQFF.

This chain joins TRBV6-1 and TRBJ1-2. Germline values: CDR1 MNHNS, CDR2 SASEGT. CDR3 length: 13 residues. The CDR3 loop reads CASSEAGSRGYTF.

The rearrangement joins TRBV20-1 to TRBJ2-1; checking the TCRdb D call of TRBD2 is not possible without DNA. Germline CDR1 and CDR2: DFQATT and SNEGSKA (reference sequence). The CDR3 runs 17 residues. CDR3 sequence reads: CSARKRGGSGGYNEQFF.

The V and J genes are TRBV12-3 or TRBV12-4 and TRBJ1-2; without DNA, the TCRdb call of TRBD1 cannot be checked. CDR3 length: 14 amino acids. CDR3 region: CASSPEGGPYGYTF.

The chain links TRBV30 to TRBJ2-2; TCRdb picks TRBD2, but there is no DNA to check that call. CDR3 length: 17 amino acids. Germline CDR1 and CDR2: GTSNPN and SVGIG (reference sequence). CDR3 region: CASHPGLAGPNTGELFF.

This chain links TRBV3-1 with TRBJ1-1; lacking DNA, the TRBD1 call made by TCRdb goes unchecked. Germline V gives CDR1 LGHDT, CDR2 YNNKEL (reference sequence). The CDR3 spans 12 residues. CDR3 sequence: CATTGPNTEAFF.

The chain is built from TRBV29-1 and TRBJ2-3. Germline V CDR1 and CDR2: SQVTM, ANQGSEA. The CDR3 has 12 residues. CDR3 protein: CSGRVFTDTQYF.

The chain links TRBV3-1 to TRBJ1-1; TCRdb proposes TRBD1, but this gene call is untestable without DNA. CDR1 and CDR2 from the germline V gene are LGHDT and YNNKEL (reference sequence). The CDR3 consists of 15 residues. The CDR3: CASSQESGAGTEAFF. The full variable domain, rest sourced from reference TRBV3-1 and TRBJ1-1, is DTAVSQTPKYLVTQMGNDKSIKCEQNLGHDTMYWYKQDSKKFLKIMFSYNNKELIINETVPNRFSPKSPDKAHLNLHINSLELGDSAVYFCASSQESGAGTEAFFGQGTRLTVV.

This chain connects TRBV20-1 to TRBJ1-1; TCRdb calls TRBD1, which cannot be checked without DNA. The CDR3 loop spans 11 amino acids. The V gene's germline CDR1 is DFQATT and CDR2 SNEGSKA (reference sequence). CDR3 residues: CSARKTPEAFF.

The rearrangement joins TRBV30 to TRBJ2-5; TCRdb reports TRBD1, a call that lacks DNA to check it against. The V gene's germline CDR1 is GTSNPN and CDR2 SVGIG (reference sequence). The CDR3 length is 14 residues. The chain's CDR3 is CAWSARTGGETQYF.

CDR3 in amino acids: CASSNPGTYSYEQYF. J is TRBJ2-7 and V is TRBV5-5; with no DNA, the TCRdb D assignment of TRBD1 cannot be verified. The CDR3 runs to 15 residues. In germline, CDR1 is SGHKS, CDR2 YYEKEE (reference sequence).